The clone carrying this T cell receptor beta chain was seen many times. Antigen: not known. V lost 7 bases, J lost 1 base, and 7 bases lay in between. The CDR3 is 13 amino acids. Amplified TCR beta CDR3 regions derived from RNA transcripts. The TCR CDR3 was amplified in a first-round RT-PCR using the HTBI primer set. TCRdb reanalysed the multiplex PCR reads using MiXCR and keeps one entry per CDR3 protein. The table lists 450,000 to 650,000 distinct CDR3 sequences, around 21% of them singletons, with approximately 26% in the top ten. The hyperthyroidism was newly diagnosed and had lasted under 2 months; the patients were aged 18 to 65. From more than 8 ml of fresh peripheral blood, PBMCs were isolated. The data were taken from a study of T cells in Graves' hyperthyroidism and ophthalmopathy. Study background: Peripheral blood was acquired at first diagnosis, ahead of any therapy whatsoever.

Regarding the study as a whole: Researchers found most expanded thyroid clonotypes above 0.001 in blood as well.

The receptor's source is a man in his late teens or twenties with Graves' hyperthyroidism. V is TRBV12-3 or TRBV12-4 and J is TRBJ2-2; no firm D call. Specimen: blood. DNA of the CDR3: TGTGCCAGCAAACACAGGAACACCGGGGAGCTGTTTTTT. Amino acids: CASKHRNTGELFF.